Each of the 22 T cell receptor beta chains below was sequenced from the same sample in a study of response to subunit inactivated influenza vaccine. TCRdb called the RT-PCR reads again in MiXCR, with one record for every CDR3 protein. The sample has roughly 190,000 distinct CDR3 sequences; under 15% are singletons. The sample consisted of CD8+ T cells sorted from PBMCs, taken 4 to 6 days after vaccination. The receptors were sampled from a man between 50 and 59 years old who received an inactivated influenza vaccine.

This clonotype was counted only a few times. V usage is TRBV12-3 or TRBV12-4 and J usage is TRBJ2-5; perhaps TRBD2 as D (7 bases). This CDR3 has 15 residues. The V gene lost 6 bases and the J gene lost 4 bases, with 18 bases spanning the gap. CDR3 residues: CASRSLGGAGETQYF. CDR3 nucleotide sequence: TGTGCCAGCAGAAGCCTGGGGGGGGCGGGAGAGACCCAGTACTTC.

The genes are TRBV28 and TRBJ2-3; 8 nucleotides align to TRBD1. CDR1 and CDR2 from the germline V gene are MDHEN and SYDVKM. The CDR3 has 16 amino acids. J was trimmed by 1 base and V by 1 base; bases with no gene match: 4. Here the CDR3 reads CASSLSTGDGTDTQYF. The CDR3 DNA sequence: TGTGCCAGCAGTTTATCGACAGGGGATGGCACAGATACGCAGTATTTT.

The rearrangement links TRBV7-9 to TRBJ2-6; the D gene is possibly TRBD1 (6 bases). V dropped 2 bases and J dropped 0 bases, with 8 bases sitting between them. The CDR3 covers 16 residues. CDR1 SEHNR and CDR2 FQNEAQ come from the germline V gene (reference sequence). The CDR3 nucleotides read TGTGCCAGCAGCTTACCGGACAGCTCTGGGGCCAACGTCCTGACTTTC. Amino acids: CASSLPDSSGANVLTF.

The chain is built from TRBV4-2 and TRBJ1-2; D remains ambiguous. From germline, CDR1 is LGHNA and CDR2 YNFKEQ. This CDR3 contains 15 residues. Trimming left V 3 bases short and J 0 bases short, with 11 bases between. CDR3 nucleotides: TGTGCCAGCAGCCAGGAGGACGGCACTAACTATGGCTACACCTTC. It encodes CASSQEDGTNYGYTF.

The sample holds a few counts of this clonotype. V and J are TRBV12-3 or TRBV12-4 and TRBJ2-3, with 9 bases lining up with TRBD2. The CDR3 loop spans 17 amino acids. After removal of 6 bases from V and 2 bases from J, the junction contained 12 bases not matched to a gene. Written as DNA, the CDR3 is TGTGCCAGCAGCCCATACCTTAGCGGGAGCTTCACAGATACGCAGTATTTT. Encoded protein: CASSPYLSGSFTDTQYF.

The gene calls are TRBV7-2 and TRBJ2-5, with D tentatively TRBD1 (6 bases). V was shortened by 5 bases and J by 2 bases, with 15 bases between the two germline ends. The CDR3 has 15 amino acids. Germline values: CDR1 SGHTA, CDR2 FQGNSA. The CDR3, as DNA: TGTGCCAGCAGCCGTATAGGGACACTTCAAGAGACCCAGTACTTC. Translated: CASSRIGTLQETQYF.

Ten or more counts support this clonotype. The rearrangement links TRBV5-6 to TRBJ2-1, with TRBD2 matching over 9 bases. In germline, CDR1 is SGHDT, CDR2 YYEEEE. The CDR3 is made up of 15 amino acids. V lost 2 bases and J lost 6; bases outside the gene matches: 6. In nucleotides, the CDR3 is TGTGCCAGCAGCTTATCAGCGGGACTAGCCAATGAGCAGTTCTTC. This sequence encodes CASSLSAGLANEQFF.

This clonotype has a handful of counts. The chain couples TRBV19 to TRBJ2-7; 7 positions agree with TRBD2. V lost 11 bases and J lost 0; bases outside the gene matches: 7. The germline gives CDR1 LNHDA, CDR2 SQIVND (reference sequence). The CDR3 spans 13 residues. The CDR3, as DNA: TGTGCCTCTTCGGGGGGTACCTCCTACGAGCAGTACTTC. Protein product: CASSGGTSYEQYF.

This clonotype was found a few times. The V gene is TRBV11-2, the J gene TRBJ2-1, with 8 bases fitting TRBD2. This CDR3 region has 15 residues. The V segment lost 2 bases and the J segment 3 bases; nucleotides outside the gene matches: 3. CDR1 is SGHAT and CDR2 is FQNNGV in the germline V gene. The CDR3 coding sequence is TGTGCCAGCAGCTTACGGGAGGGGGGCTACAATGAGCAGTTCTTC. Protein product: CASSLREGGYNEQFF.

This clonotype appeared many times. The chain employs TRBV4-1 and TRBJ1-1, with D maybe TRBD1 (6 bases). Germline V gene data show CDR1 as MGHRA and CDR2 as YSYEKL. V lost 0 bases, J lost 3 bases, and 11 bases lay in between. The CDR3 runs to 15 residues. The CDR3 here is CASSQDSGADTEAFF. The DNA of the CDR3 is TGCGCCAGCAGCCAAGACTCGGGGGCCGACACTGAAGCTTTCTTT.

This clonotype was detected many times. The rearrangement joins TRBV28 to TRBJ1-2, with 10 positions matching TRBD1. J gave up 4 bases and V 5 bases, and 7 bases lay outside the gene matches. CDR1 and CDR2 from the germline V gene are MDHEN and SYDVKM. The CDR3 is 15 amino acids. The CDR3 coding sequence is TGTGCCAGCAGTGACGACAGGGGGCCGCTCTATGGCTACACCTTC. Residues: CASSDDRGPLYGYTF.

V is TRBV6-1 and J is TRBJ1-1; 7 bases are a match to TRBD1. This CDR3 is built from 14 residues. CDR1 and CDR2 from the germline V gene are MNHNS and SASEGT. With V trimmed by 6 bases and J by 0 bases, 4 bases remained unmatched. This CDR3 reads CASRPGQLNTEAFF. In nucleotides, the CDR3 is TGTGCCAGCAGGCCGGGACAGCTGAACACTGAAGCTTTCTTT.

J is TRBJ2-7 and V is TRBV27, with 7 bases matching TRBD1. The CDR3 runs to 16 residues. V lost 0 bases to trimming and J lost 1 base; unmatched junction nucleotides: 6. The germline V gene has CDR1 MNHEY and CDR2 SMNVEV (reference sequence). Written as DNA, the CDR3 is TGTGCCAGCAGTTTATCGTCGGGACAGCCGTCCTACGAGCAGTACTTC. Protein: CASSLSSGQPSYEQYF.

This clonotype was counted ten times or more. The rearrangement links TRBV4-3 to TRBJ2-1; TRBD2 matches at 8 bases. The V and J ends lost 0 bases and 4 bases, in that order; junction bases with no gene match: 5. CDR1 and CDR2 (germline): LGHNA, YSLEER. The CDR3 totals 16 residues. CDR3 in DNA: TGCGCCAGCAGCCAAGATGGGAGCGGGGGTTACAATGAGCAGTTCTTC. It yields the protein CASSQDGSGGYNEQFF.

A few counts support this clonotype. DNA for the CDR3: TGCGCCAGCAGTGAGTCTAGAGGTGGCTCGAGGAGGGAGACCCAGTACTTC. This gives the protein CASSESRGGSRRETQYF. J is TRBJ2-5 and V is TRBV10-2; a possible D gene is TRBD2 (5 bases). With 0 bases removed from V and 5 bases from J, the gap between germline ends came to 19 bases. In germline, CDR1 is WSHSY, CDR2 SAAADI. This CDR3 contains 17 residues.

In this sample, this clonotype turned up a few times. The rearrangement joins TRBV29-1 to TRBJ1-1; D is unclear. There are 12 residues in the CDR3. V gave up 7 bases and J gave up 3 bases, with 12 bases separating them. The V gene's germline CDR1 is SQVTM and CDR2 ANQGSEA. The CDR3 sequence is CSAHRTDTEAFF. CDR3 in DNA: TGCAGCGCTCATCGGACTGACACTGAAGCTTTCTTT.

At least ten counts were recorded for this clonotype. This chain uses TRBV29-1 with TRBJ2-7; D could derive from TRBD1 or TRBD2 (5 bases each). CDR3 length: 12 amino acids. CDR1 and CDR2 from the germline V gene are SQVTM and ANQGSEA. Trimming took 7 bases from V and 2 from J, leaving 12 bases between them. Here the CDR3 DNA reads TGCAGCGCCAGGGACGGACCCTACGAGCAGTACTTC. This sequence encodes CSARDGPYEQYF.

This clonotype was counted many times. The V call is TRBV7-9, the J call TRBJ2-5; D remains unclear. Germline V gene sequence: CDR1 SEHNR, CDR2 FQNEAQ (reference sequence). The CDR3 consists of 13 residues. V was trimmed by 5 bases and J by 2 bases, leaving 9 bases between them. In DNA, the CDR3 is TGTGCCAGCAGCAAACAGATACAAGAGACCCAGTACTTC. Translated, it gives CASSKQIQETQYF.

V is TRBV7-8 and J is TRBJ1-1, with TRBD1 matching 7 bases. Germline-derived CDR1 and CDR2 are SGHVS and FQNEAQ. The ends lost 4 bases at V and 4 bases at J; junction bases unmatched: 6. The CDR3 has 14 residues. Written as DNA, the CDR3 is TGTGCCAGCAGCTCCACCACAGGGGTCACTGAAGCTTTCTTT. The encoded protein is CASSSTTGVTEAFF.

This chain uses TRBV7-9 with TRBJ1-1; possibly TRBD1 for D (5 bases). Germline V lookup: CDR1 SEHNR, CDR2 FQNEAQ (reference sequence). The CDR3 is 16 amino acids. Trimming took off 4 bases at V and 6 bases at J, with 21 bases between the two ends. The CDR3 here is CASSSTGQGGMPEAFF. CDR3 nucleotides: TGTGCCAGCAGCTCAACGGGGCAGGGCGGGATGCCTGAAGCTTTCTTT.

The V and J genes are TRBV6-1 and TRBJ2-7, with 7 bases lining up with TRBD1. Per the germline V gene, CDR1 is MNHNS and CDR2 is SASEGT. This CDR3 has 18 residues. Trimming removed 6 bases from V and 2 bases from J; junction bases left unmatched: 19. The CDR3 DNA is TGTGCCAGCAGCCCAGACAGGGTTGGGCCCCTACCGACCTACGAGCAGTACTTC. Amino acid sequence: CASSPDRVGPLPTYEQYF.

The CDR3 DNA follows: TGTGCCAGCAATCGGGACAGATACAATGAGCAGTTCTTC. Translation: CASNRDRYNEQFF. This chain connects TRBV6-6 to TRBJ2-1; 7 bases match TRBD1. Germline values: CDR1 MNHNY, CDR2 SVGAGI (reference sequence). CDR3 length equals 13 residues. J gave up 4 bases and V 7 bases, and 4 bases lay outside the gene matches.